Below are 2 T cell receptor beta chains sequenced from a single sample in a study of T cell responses to AZD1222 COVID-19 vaccine. Generated by immunoSEQ multiplex PCR, the TCRdb table keeps only in-frame clones and is missing some. The profile shows approximately 60,000 clones, more than 75% of them singletons. Specimen: peripheral blood, collected on day 0 of AZD1222 vaccination. These receptors originate from an adult in good health.

This chain links TRBV28 with TRBJ2-7, with D unclear. Trimming removed 9 bases from V and 3 bases from J, with 9 bases in between. This CDR3 is built from 11 residues. Germline CDR1 reads MDHEN; CDR2 reads SYDVKM. The CDR3 DNA reads TGTGCCAGTACCCGACACTACGAGCAGTACTTC. It translates to CASTRHYEQYF.

The V call is TRBV3-1 (or the pseudogene TRBV3-2), the J call TRBJ1-3; D possibly corresponds to TRBD1 (6 bases). The CDR3 spans 14 residues. Germline V lookup: CDR1 LGHDT, CDR2 YNNKEL (reference sequence). Trimming removed 2 bases from V and 4 bases from J, with 9 bases in between. The CDR3 loop is CASSQKGTGNTIYF. The CDR3 DNA sequence: TGTGCCAGCAGCCAAAAGGGGACAGGAAACACCATATATTTT.